Presented here are 16 T cell receptor beta chains from one specimen sequenced in a study of blood T cell repertoires in COVID-19. The method was immunoSEQ multiplex PCR; TCRdb's version includes in-frame clones alone and lacks a portion of them. This sample has more than 65,000 clones, with over 65% found just once. Input material: peripheral blood. The receptor set was obtained from a human donor in a cohort sampled during active COVID-19.

This chain links TRBV15 with TRBJ2-2; 8 bases line up with TRBD2. CDR1 and CDR2 (germline): LNHNV, YYDKDF (reference sequence). The CDR3 totals 15 residues. Unmatched junction bases numbered 0, after V lost 1 base and J lost 2 bases. The DNA for the CDR3 is TGTGCCACCAGCAGAGGGACTAGCAACACCGGGGAGCTGTTTTTT. Translation gives CATSRGTSNTGELFF.

The chain combines TRBV6-5 with TRBJ2-1; TRBD1 matches at 10 bases. Looked up from germline, CDR1 is MNHEY and CDR2 is SVGAGI. The CDR3 consists of 15 residues. Losses at the gene ends were 7 bases for V and 4 bases for J; bases not matched to a gene: 7. CDR3 DNA: TGTGCCAGCATTCCGGGACAGGGGTCATACAATGAGCAGTTCTTC. Its protein is CASIPGQGSYNEQFF.

This clone was seen only a few times. This chain joins TRBV2 and TRBJ1-5; D remains unclear. The V end lost 7 bases, the J end lost 0 bases, and 7 bases lay between the germline ends. The CDR3 runs 13 residues. CDR1 is SNHLY and CDR2 is FYNNEI in the germline V gene. The CDR3 sequence: CASKIYSNQPQHF. CDR3 sequence (DNA): TGTGCCAGCAAGATCTATAGCAATCAGCCCCAGCATTTT. Filled out from reference TRBV2 and TRBJ1-5, the complete variable domain reads EPEVTQTPSHQVTQMGQEVILRCVPISNHLYFYWYRQILGQKVEFLVSFYNNEISEKSEIFDDQFSVERPDGSNFTLKIRSTKLEDSAMYFCASKIYSNQPQHFGDGTRLSIL.

This chain connects TRBV3-1 (or the pseudogene TRBV3-2) to TRBJ2-3; TRBD2 agrees at 11 bases. V was pared by 0 bases and J by 1 base, with 12 bases of the junction left unmatched. The CDR3 extends over 20 amino acids. Germline V gives CDR1 LGHDT, CDR2 YNNKEL (reference sequence). CDR3 sequence (DNA): TGTGCCAGCAGCCAAGATTGGGGTAGCGGGAGGGCCCTCGGCACAGATACGCAGTATTTT. It codes for CASSQDWGSGRALGTDTQYF.

This clone has only a few counts. The chain combines TRBV20-1 with TRBJ2-2, with TRBD2 identical over 7 bases. The CDR3 covers 17 residues. From germline, CDR1 is DFQATT and CDR2 SNEGSKA (reference sequence). The ends lost 3 bases at V and 1 base at J; junction bases unmatched: 11. The CDR3 nucleotides are TGCAGTGCTAGTAGTATTGGTCTAGCGGAGAACACCGGGGAGCTGTTTTTT. Protein: CSASSIGLAENTGELFF.

The chain is built from TRBV5-1 and TRBJ2-3; no clear D. Germline lookup yields CDR1 SGHRS and CDR2 YFSETQ. The CDR3 runs to 14 residues. V was trimmed by 4 bases and J by 6 bases, leaving 15 bases between them. The CDR3 reads CASSREPQADTQYF. CDR3 coding DNA: TGCGCCAGCAGCAGAGAGCCCCAAGCGGATACGCAGTATTTT.

This clone was counted a single time. V gene TRBV27 combines with J gene TRBJ1-1; perhaps TRBD1 as D (6 bases). The CDR3 is 13 amino acids. Germline CDR1 MNHEY, CDR2 SMNVEV (reference sequence). V was clipped by 6 bases and J by 5 bases, with 13 bases between them. CDR3 amino acids: CASRQGSGTEAFF. In DNA form, the CDR3 reads TGTGCCAGCAGACAGGGTTCGGGGACTGAAGCTTTCTTT.

This clone appeared a single time. The CDR3 bases are TGTGCCAGCAGTGAACCAGGGCTTGTTTCACCCCTCCACTTT. Protein product: CASSEPGLVSPLHF. The chain is built from TRBV6-1 and TRBJ1-6; weak D call: TRBD1 (5 bases). The CDR3 spans 14 residues. CDR1 MNHNS and CDR2 SASEGT come from the germline V gene. Trimming pared 2 bases from V and 9 bases from J, leaving 11 bases between.

CDR3 region: CASSLSGAGISNQPQHF. The CDR3 DNA sequence: TGTGCCAGCAGCTTATCAGGGGCAGGAATTAGCAATCAGCCCCAGCATTTT. The chain joins TRBV7-9 to TRBJ1-5; possible D gene TRBD1, 6 bases. V shed 2 bases and J shed 0 bases, with 14 bases lying between them. The CDR3 consists of 17 residues. Germline CDR1 SEHNR, CDR2 FQNEAQ (reference sequence).

Only one count was recorded for this clone. The chain joins TRBV7-2 to TRBJ2-7, with 7 bases that match TRBD2. J gave up 3 bases and V 5 bases, and 10 bases lay outside the gene matches. The CDR3 has 15 residues. CDR1 and CDR2 from the germline V gene are SGHTA and FQGNSA. The CDR3, as DNA: TGTGCCAGCAGCGGCGGGGCTAGCGGATTCTACGAGCAGTACTTC. Translated, it gives CASSGGASGFYEQYF.

This chain joins TRBV27 and TRBJ1-1, with D maybe TRBD1 (5 bases). The CDR3 runs to 16 residues. Germline V lookup: CDR1 MNHEY, CDR2 SMNVEV (reference sequence). V was trimmed by 1 base and J by 3 bases, leaving 15 bases between them. Written as DNA, the CDR3 is TGTGCCAGCAGTTTATTTCCGTCGCGGGGCGACACTGAAGCTTTCTTT. Amino acids: CASSLFPSRGDTEAFF.

The chain has TRBV3-1 (or the pseudogene TRBV3-2) and TRBJ1-6; no definite D call. V lost 8 bases to trimming and J lost 5 bases, with 10 bases between them. Germline V lookup: CDR1 LGHDT, CDR2 YNNKEL (reference sequence). CDR3 length: 13 residues. The CDR3 coding sequence is TGTGCCAGCGGTCCCGCGCATAATTCACCCCTCCACTTT. Its translation is CASGPAHNSPLHF.

The chain has TRBV18 and TRBJ1-4, with D tentatively TRBD1 (6 bases). This CDR3 contains 14 residues. Germline CDR1 KGHSH, CDR2 LQKENI. Trimming left V 6 bases short and J 6 bases short, with 14 bases between. This chain's CDR3 is CASSKDGGDEKLFF. CDR3 nucleotide sequence: TGTGCCAGCTCTAAGGATGGGGGCGATGAAAAACTGTTTTTT.

The CDR3: CASSSGTGDGELFF. Written as DNA, the CDR3 is TGTGCCAGCAGCTCAGGGACAGGGGACGGGGAGCTGTTTTTT. The V call is TRBV5-4, the J call TRBJ2-2; 10 nucleotides line up with TRBD1. CDR1 SGHNT and CDR2 YYREEE come from the germline V gene (reference sequence). The junction had 3 bases not matched to a gene; V was cut back by 3 bases and J by 7 bases. The CDR3 covers 14 residues.

The CDR3 loop is CASSHTSGRGGNEQFF. In DNA form, the CDR3 reads TGTGCCAGCAGCCACACTAGCGGGAGGGGGGGGAATGAGCAGTTCTTC. The V call is TRBV5-4, the J call TRBJ2-1, with 13 bases matching TRBD2. CDR3 length: 16 amino acids. The germline gives CDR1 SGHNT, CDR2 YYREEE (reference sequence). Unmatched junction bases numbered 8, after V lost 4 bases and J lost 7 bases. The full variable domain, its missing parts supplied by reference TRBV5-4 and TRBJ2-1, is ETGVTQSPTHLIKTRGQQVTLRCSSQSGHNTVSWYQQALGQGPQFIFQYYREEENGRGNFPPRFSGLQFPNYSSELNVNALELDDSALYLCASSHTSGRGGNEQFFGPGTRLTVL.

This chain links TRBV7-9 with TRBJ1-6; D may be TRBD1 (6 bases). V was trimmed by 4 bases and J by 9 bases, leaving 16 bases between them. The CDR3 covers 15 residues. CDR1 and CDR2 from the germline V gene are SEHNR and FQNEAQ (reference sequence). Here the CDR3 DNA reads TGTGCCAGCAGCTCCCTCGGACAGTATGGTTCACCCCTCCACTTT. This sequence encodes CASSSLGQYGSPLHF. Using reference TRBV7-9 and TRBJ1-6 for the parts outside the CDR3, the full variable domain is DTGVSQNPRHKITKRGQNVTFRCDPISEHNRLYWYRQTLGQGPEFLTYFQNEAQLEKSRLLSDRFSAERPKGSFSTLEIQRTEQGDSAMYLCASSSLGQYGSPLHFGNGTRLTVT.